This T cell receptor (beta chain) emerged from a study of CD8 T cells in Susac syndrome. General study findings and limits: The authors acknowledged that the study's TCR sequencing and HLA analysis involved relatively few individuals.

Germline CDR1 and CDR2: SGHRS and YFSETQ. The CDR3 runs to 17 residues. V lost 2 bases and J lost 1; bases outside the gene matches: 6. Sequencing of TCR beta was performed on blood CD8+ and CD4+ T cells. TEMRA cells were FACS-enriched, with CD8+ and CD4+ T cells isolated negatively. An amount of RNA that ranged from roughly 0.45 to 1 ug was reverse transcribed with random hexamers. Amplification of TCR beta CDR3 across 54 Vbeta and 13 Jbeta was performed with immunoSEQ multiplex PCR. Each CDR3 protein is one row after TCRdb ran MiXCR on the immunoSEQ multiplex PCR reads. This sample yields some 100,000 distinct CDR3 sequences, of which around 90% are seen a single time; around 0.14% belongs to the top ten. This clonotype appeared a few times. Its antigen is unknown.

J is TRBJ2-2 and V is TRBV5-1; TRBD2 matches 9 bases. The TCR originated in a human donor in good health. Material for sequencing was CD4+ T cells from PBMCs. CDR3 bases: TGCGCCAGCAGCTTCAGAGCGGGAGGATTGAACACCGGGGAGCTGTTTTTT. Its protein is CASSFRAGGLNTGELFF.